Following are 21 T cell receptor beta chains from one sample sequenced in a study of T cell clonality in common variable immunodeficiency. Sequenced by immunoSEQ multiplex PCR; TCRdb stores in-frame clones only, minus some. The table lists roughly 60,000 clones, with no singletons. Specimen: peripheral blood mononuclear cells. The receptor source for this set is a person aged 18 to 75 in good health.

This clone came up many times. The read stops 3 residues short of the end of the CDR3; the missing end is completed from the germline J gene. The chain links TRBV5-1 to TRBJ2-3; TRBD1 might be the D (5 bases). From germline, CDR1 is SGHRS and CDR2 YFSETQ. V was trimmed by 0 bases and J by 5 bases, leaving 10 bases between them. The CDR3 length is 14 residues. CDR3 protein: CASSLGQSLDTQYF. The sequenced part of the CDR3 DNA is TGCGCCAGCAGCTTGGGACAGTCGTTAGATACG.

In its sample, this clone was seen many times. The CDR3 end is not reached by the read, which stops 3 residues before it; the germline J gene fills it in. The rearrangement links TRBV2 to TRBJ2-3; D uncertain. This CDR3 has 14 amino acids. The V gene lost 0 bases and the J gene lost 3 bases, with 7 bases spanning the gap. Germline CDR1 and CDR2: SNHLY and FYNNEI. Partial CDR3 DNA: TGTGCCAGCAGTGAAGCCCTAGTAACAGATACG. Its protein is CASSEALVTDT. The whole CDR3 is CASSEALVTDTQYF.

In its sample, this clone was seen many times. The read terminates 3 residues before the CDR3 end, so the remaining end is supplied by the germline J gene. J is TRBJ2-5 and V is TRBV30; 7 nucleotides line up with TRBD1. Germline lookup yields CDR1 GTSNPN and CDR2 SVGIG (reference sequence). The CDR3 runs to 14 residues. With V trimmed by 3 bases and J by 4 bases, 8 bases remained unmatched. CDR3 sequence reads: CAWSEPQGLETQYF. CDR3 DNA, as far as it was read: TGTGCCTGGAGCGAACCACAGGGGTTAGAGACC. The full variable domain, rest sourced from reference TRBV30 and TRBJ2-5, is SQTIHQWPATLVQPVGSPLSLECTVEGTSNPNLYWYRQAAGRGLQLLFYSVGIGQISSEVPQNLSASRPQDRQFILSSKKLLLSDSGFYLCAWSEPQGLETQYFGPGTRLLVL.

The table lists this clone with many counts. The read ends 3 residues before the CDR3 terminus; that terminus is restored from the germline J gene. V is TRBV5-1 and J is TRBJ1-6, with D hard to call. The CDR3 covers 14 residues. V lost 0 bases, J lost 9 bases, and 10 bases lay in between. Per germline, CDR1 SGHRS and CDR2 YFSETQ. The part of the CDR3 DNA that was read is TGCGCCAGCAGCTTGGGCCCTAGCCTTTCACCC. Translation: CASSLGPSLSP. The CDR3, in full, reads CASSLGPSLSPLHF.

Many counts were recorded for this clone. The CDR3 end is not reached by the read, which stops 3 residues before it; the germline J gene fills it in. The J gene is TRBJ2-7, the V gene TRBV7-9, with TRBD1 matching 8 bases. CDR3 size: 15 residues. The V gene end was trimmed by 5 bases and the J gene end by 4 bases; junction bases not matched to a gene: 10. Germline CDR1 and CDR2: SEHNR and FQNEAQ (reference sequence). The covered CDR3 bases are TGTGCCAGCAGCCCAGCGGACAGGGAATGGTACGAG. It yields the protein CASSPADREWYE. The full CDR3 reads CASSPADREWYEQYF. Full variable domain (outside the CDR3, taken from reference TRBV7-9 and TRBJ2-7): DTGVSQNPRHKITKRGQNVTFRCDPISEHNRLYWYRQTLGQGPEFLTYFQNEAQLEKSRLLSDRFSAERPKGSFSTLEIQRTEQGDSAMYLCASSPADREWYEQYFGPGTRLTVT.

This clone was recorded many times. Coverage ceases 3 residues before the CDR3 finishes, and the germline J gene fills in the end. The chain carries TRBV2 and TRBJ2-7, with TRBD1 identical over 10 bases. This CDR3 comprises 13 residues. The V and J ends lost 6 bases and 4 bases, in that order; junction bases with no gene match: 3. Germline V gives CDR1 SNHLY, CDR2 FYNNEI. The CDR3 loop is CASRRQGAYEQYF. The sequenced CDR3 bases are TGTGCCAGCAGGAGACAGGGGGCGTACGAG.

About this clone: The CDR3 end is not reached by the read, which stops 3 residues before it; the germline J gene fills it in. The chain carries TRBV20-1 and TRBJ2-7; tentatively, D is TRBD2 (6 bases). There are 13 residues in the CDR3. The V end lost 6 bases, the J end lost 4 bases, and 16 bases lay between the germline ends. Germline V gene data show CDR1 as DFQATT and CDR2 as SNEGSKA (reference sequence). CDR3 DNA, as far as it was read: TGCAGTGCCCGGGGGAGCGGAAAATACGAG. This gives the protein CSARGSGKYE. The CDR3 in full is CSARGSGKYEQYF.

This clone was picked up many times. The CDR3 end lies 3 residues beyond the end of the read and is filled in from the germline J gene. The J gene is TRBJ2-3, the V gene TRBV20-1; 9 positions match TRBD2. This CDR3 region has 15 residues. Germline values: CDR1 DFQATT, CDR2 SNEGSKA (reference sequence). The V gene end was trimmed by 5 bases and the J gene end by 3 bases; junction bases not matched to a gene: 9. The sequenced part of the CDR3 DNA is TGCAGTGCTCCAAAGGTGCTAGCGGGGACAGATACG. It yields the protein CSAPKVLAGTDT. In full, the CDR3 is CSAPKVLAGTDTQYF.

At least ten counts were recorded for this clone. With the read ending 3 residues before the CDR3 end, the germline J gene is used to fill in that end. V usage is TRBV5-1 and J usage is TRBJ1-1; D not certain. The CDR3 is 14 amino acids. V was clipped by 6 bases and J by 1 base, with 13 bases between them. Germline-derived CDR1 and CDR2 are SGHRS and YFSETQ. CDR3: CASNDPVSNTEAFF. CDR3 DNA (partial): TGCGCCAGCAATGATCCGGTTTCGAACACTGAA.

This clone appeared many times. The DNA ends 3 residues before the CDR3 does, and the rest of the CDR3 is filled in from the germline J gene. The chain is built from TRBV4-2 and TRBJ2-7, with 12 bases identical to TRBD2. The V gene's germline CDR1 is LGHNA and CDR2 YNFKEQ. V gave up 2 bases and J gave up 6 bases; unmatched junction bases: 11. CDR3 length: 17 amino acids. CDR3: CASSQYRGLAGPSEQYF. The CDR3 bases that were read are TGTGCCAGCAGCCAATATCGAGGACTAGCGGGGCCTTCCGAG.

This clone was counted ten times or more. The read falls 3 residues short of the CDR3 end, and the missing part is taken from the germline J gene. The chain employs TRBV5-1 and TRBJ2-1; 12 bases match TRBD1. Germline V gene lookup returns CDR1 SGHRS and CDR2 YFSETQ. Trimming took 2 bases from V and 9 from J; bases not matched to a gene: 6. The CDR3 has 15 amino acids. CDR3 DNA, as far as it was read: TGCGCCAGCAGCTTAGGGGACAGGGGGCAGGGTGAG. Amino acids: CASSLGDRGQGE. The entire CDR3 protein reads CASSLGDRGQGEQFF. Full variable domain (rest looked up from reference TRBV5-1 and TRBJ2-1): KAGVTQTPRYLIKTRGQQVTLSCSPISGHRSVSWYQQTPGQGLQFLFEYFSETQRNKGNFPGRFSGRQFSNSRSEMNVSTLELGDSALYLCASSLGDRGQGEQFFGPGTRLTVL.

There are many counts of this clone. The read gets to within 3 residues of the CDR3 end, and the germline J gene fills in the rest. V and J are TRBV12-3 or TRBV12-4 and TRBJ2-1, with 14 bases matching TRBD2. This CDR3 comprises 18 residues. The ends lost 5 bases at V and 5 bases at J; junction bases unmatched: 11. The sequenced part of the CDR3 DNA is TGTGCCAGCAGTCGCGGACCAAAGGGACTAGCGGGGGACAATGAG. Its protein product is CASSRGPKGLAGDNE. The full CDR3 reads CASSRGPKGLAGDNEQFF.

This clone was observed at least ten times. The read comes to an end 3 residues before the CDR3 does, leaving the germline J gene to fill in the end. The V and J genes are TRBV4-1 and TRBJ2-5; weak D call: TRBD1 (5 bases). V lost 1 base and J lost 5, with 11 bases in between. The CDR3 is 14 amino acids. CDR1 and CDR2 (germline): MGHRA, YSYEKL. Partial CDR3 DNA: TGCGCCAGCAGCCAAGTAGCCAGGGTGGAGACC. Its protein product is CASSQVARVET. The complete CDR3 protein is CASSQVARVETQYF.

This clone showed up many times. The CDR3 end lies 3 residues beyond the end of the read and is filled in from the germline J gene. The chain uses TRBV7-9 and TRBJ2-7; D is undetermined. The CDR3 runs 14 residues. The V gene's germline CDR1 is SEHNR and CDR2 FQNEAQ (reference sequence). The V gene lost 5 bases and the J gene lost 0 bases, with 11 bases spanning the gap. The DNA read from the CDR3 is TGTGCCAGCAGCATCTCAGGTAACTCCTACGAG. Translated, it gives CASSISGNSYE. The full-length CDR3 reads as CASSISGNSYEQYF.

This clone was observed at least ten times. The CDR3 DNA, read in part, is TGCGCCAGCAGTAGTGGACAGGGTGTATCCTACGAG. It encodes CASSSGQGVSYE. The whole CDR3 protein reads CASSSGQGVSYEQYF. This chain connects TRBV10-1 to TRBJ2-7; 8 nucleotides line up with TRBD1. Read coverage stops 3 residues before the CDR3 terminus; the germline J gene supplies the remainder. J gave up 1 base and V 5 bases, and 7 bases lay outside the gene matches. CDR3 size: 15 residues. Per the germline V gene, CDR1 is WNHNN and CDR2 is SYGVQD (reference sequence).

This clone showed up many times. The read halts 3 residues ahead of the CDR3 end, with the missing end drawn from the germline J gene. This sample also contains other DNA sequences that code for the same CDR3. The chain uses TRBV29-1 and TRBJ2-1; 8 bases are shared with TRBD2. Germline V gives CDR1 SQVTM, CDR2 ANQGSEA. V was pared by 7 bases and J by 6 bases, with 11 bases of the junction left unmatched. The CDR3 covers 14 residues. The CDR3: CSAPLAGLANEQFF. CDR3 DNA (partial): TGCAGCGCACCCCTAGCGGGCCTTGCCAATGAG.

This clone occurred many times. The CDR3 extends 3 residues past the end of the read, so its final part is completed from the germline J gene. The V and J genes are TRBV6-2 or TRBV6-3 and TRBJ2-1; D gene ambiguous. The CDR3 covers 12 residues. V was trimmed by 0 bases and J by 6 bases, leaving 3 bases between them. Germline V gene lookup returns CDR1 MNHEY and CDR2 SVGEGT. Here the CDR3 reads CASSYSANEQFF. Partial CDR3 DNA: TGTGCCAGCAGTTACTCAGCCAATGAG.

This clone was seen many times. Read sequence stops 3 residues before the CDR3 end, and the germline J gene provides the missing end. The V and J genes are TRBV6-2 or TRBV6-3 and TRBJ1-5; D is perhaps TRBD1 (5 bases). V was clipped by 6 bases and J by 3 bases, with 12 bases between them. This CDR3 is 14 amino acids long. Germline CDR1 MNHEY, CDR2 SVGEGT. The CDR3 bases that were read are TGTGCCAGCAGGCTCGACAGCCTCAATCAGCCC. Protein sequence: CASRLDSLNQP. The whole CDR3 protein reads CASRLDSLNQPQHF.

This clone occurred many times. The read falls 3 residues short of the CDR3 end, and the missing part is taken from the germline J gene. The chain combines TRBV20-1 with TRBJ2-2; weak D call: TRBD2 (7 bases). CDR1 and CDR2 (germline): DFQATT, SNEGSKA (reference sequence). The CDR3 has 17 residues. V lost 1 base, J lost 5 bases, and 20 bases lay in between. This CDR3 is CSARAPTGGPVTGELFF. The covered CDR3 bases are TGCAGTGCTAGAGCCCCAACCGGGGGGCCGGTAACCGGGGAG.

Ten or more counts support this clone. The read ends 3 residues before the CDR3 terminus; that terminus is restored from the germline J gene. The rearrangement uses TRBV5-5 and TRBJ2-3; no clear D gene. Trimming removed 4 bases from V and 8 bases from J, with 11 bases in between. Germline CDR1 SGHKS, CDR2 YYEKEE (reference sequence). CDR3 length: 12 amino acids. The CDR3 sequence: CASSPQQRTQYF. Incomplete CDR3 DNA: TGTGCCAGCAGCCCCCAGCAGCGTACG.

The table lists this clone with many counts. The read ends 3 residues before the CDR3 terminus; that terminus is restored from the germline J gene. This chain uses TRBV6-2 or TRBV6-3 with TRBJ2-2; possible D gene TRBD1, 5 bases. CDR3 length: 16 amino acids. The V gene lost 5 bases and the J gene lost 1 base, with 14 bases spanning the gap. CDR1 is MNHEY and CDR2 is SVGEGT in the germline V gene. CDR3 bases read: TGTGCCAGCAGTCATAGACAGACCTTGAACACCGGGGAG. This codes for CASSHRQTLNTGE. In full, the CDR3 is CASSHRQTLNTGELFF.